The source of this TCR beta chain is a study of cytomegalovirus exposure and HLA in healthy donors. CDR3 length: 15 amino acids. J gave up 6 bases and V 4 bases, and 5 bases lay outside the gene matches. Germline V gene sequence: CDR1 MDHEN, CDR2 SYDVKM. This PCR relied on a set of 60 Vbeta primers and 13 Jbeta primers. Repertoires were generated with immunoSEQ multiplex PCR, while TCRdb's copy carries only in-frame clones and drops some. The sample yields 130,000 to 150,000 clones, 79% seen once. The material sequenced was PBMCs. This receptor was identified in a woman aged 40 to 49 in good health and CMV-seropositive. V usage is TRBV28 and J usage is TRBJ2-1; TRBD2 matches 11 bases. The CDR3 sequence is CASSSIAGGRNEQFF. The CDR3 bases are TGTGCCAGCAGTTCGATAGCGGGGGGGCGCAATGAGCAGTTCTTC.